This TCR beta chain was sequenced in a study of a mutant IDH1 vaccine in newly diagnosed glioma. Across the study: Therapy received beforehand was radiotherapy, temozolomide, or both, with most patients given both.

Time point: week 47, end of study. Each vaccine dose was 300 ug of mutant IDH1 20-mer peptide, with topical imiquimod. The patients received vaccinations eight times, in weeks 1, 3, 5, 7, 11, 15, 19 and 23. The CDR3 length is 16 residues. Germline-derived CDR1 and CDR2 are SGHRS and YFSETQ. Unmatched junction bases numbered 7, after V lost 3 bases and J lost 0 bases. Data came from immunoSEQ multiplex PCR; TCRdb stores just in-frame clones and leaves some out. The sample yields 31,000 or so clones, about four fifths seen once. For this clone: No antigen is known for it.

The sample consisted of PBMCs, taken from a glioma patient whose treatment included an IDH1 peptide vaccine. The J gene is TRBJ1-1, the V gene TRBV5-1; 8 bases align to TRBD1. The receptor was isolated from a man aged 25 to 40 with glioma. CDR3 coding DNA: TGCGCCAGCAGCTCCGGGACAGGAGACATGAACACTGAAGCTTTCTTT. Translation gives CASSSGTGDMNTEAFF.